What follows describes a single T cell receptor (beta chain). This sample was taken from a study of T cell responses to AZD1222 COVID-19 vaccine. Sequencing used immunoSEQ multiplex PCR; TCRdb keeps in-frame clones, though not all of them. The table records tens of thousands of clones, around nine tenths of them present only once. From germline, CDR1 is LNHDA and CDR2 SQIVND (reference sequence). The CDR3 covers 13 residues. V lost 9 bases and J lost 4, with 15 bases in between. The sequenced sample was peripheral blood, obtained on day 0 of AZD1222 vaccination. The chain uses TRBV19 and TRBJ1-1; D perhaps matches TRBD1 (6 bases). The TCR was taken from an adult in good health. For the CDR3, the DNA is TGTGCCAGCAGGATTACAGGGCCCACTGAAGCTTTCTTT. Translated: CASRITGPTEAFF.